This T cell receptor (beta chain) was profiled in a study of blood T cell repertoires in COVID-19. In the study overall: Acute and convalescent COVID-19 specimens originated in the United States, Italy and Spain.

In the original analysis: How many nucleated cells were present was estimated from reference gene primer amplification. Sequencing used immunoSEQ multiplex PCR; TCRdb keeps in-frame clones, though not all of them. The D gene and trimming were derived from the DNA, and the V and J assignments and clone size from that table. Here the sample spans under 300,000 clones, around 83% being singletons. The trim removed 0 bases at V and 3 bases at J, leaving 4 bases unmatched. The CDR3 has 16 amino acids. Per germline, CDR1 MNHEY and CDR2 SMNVEV (reference sequence). V gene TRBV27 combines with J gene TRBJ1-4, with 7 nucleotides matching TRBD1. The sequence came from a young man who had recovered from COVID-19. The specimen was peripheral blood. The CDR3 nucleotides are TGTGCCAGCAGTTTATCGCTCAGGGGGGCTAATGAAAAACTGTTTTTT. As protein: CASSLSLRGANEKLFF.